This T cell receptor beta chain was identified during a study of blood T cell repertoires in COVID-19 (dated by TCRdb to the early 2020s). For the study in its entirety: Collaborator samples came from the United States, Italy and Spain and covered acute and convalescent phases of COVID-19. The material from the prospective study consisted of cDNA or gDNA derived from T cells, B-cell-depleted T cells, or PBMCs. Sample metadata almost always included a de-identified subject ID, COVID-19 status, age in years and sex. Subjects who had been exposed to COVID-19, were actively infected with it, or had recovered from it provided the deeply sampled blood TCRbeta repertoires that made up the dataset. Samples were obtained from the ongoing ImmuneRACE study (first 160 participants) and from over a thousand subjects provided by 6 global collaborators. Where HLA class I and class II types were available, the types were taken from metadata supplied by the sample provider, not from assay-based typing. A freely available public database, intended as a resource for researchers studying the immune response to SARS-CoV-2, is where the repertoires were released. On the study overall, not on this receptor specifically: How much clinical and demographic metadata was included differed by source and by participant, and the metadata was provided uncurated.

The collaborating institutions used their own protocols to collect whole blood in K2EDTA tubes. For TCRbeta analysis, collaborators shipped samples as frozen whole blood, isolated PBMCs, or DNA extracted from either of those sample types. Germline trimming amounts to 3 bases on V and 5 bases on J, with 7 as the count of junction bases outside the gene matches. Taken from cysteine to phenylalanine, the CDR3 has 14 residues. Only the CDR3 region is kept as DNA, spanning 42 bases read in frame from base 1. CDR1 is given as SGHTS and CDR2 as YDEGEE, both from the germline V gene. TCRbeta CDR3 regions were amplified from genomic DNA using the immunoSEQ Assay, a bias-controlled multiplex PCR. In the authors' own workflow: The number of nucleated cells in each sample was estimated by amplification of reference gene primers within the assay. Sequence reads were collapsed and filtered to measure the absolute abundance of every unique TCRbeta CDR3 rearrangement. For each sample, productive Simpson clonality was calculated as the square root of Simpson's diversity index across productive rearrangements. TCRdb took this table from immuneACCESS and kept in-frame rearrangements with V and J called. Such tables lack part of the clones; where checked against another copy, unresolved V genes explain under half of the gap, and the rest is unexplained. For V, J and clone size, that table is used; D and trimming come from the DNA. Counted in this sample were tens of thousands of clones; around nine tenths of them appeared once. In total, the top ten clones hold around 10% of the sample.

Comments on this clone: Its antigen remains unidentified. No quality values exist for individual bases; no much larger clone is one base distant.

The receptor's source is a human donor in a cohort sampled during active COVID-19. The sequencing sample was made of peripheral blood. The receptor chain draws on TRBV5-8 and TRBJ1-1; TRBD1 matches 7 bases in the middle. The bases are TGTGCCAGCAGCTATTCTAGGGGGCGGACTGAAGCTTTCTTT. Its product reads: CASSYSRGRTEAFF.